Listed below are T cell receptor beta chains from one sample, sequenced in a study of blood T cell repertoires in COVID-19. TCRdb keeps only in-frame clones here, not all; method: immunoSEQ multiplex PCR. The sample contains tens of thousands of clones, more than 60% of which appear only once. Sequencing was carried out using peripheral blood. The origin of the receptors is a woman at least 80 years old with active or convalescent COVID-19. Each CDR3 is given with its conserved first and last residue. Fields, in order: clone size, V gene, D gene, J gene, CDR3 DNA, CDR3 protein. D genes are given only for firm matches. Clone size appears in some rows only: once, few, many, or a class for an expanded clone.

>-|TRBV15|TRBD2|TRBJ2-3
TGTGCCACCAGCAGAGATCAAGCGGGGGCTGCAGATACGCAGTATTTT
CATSRDQAGAADTQYF
>-|TRBV5-6|-|TRBJ1-3
TGTGCCAGCAGCTTGGTCTACTCTGGAAACACCATATATTTT
CASSLVYSGNTIYF
>few|TRBV11-3|-|TRBJ2-7
TGTGCCAGCAGCTTAGGATCCAGGTCCTACGAGCAGTACTTC
CASSLGSRSYEQYF
>-|TRBV9|TRBD1|TRBJ1-2
TGTGCCAGCAGCCACACAGGGGGCGCGGGGGGCTACACCTTC
CASSHTGGAGGYTF
>-|TRBV5-1|-|TRBJ2-2
TGCGCCAGCAGCTTGGGGACAGCGAACACCGGGGAGCTGTTTTTT
CASSLGTANTGELFF
>-|TRBV7-3|-|TRBJ2-3
TGTGCCAGCAGCAGATCTCCCGGGACTGGCGAAGCAGATACGCAGTATTTT
CASSRSPGTGEADTQYF
>-|TRBV19|-|TRBJ1-1
TGTGCCAGTAGTATAGAGGGGGCGCGTGGGAACACTGAAGCTTTCTTT
CASSIEGARGNTEAFF
>-|TRBV5-4|TRBD1|TRBJ1-4
TGTGCCAGCAGTTGGAACAGGGGGGGTAATGAAAAACTGTTTTTT
CASSWNRGGNEKLFF
>once|TRBV2|TRBD1|TRBJ2-5
TGTGCCAGCAGTGCACGACAGGGAAACTGGGAGACCCAGTACTTC
CASSARQGNWETQYF
>once|TRBV15|TRBD1|TRBJ2-5
TGTGCCACCAAGGGGGGACAGGGCATTCCGAAAGAGACCCAGTACTTC
CATKGGQGIPKETQYF
>once|TRBV2|-|TRBJ2-5
TGTGCCAGCAGTGAGGGCGAGGCTAGCGCTAGGGAGACCCAGTACTTC
CASSEGEASARETQYF
>-|TRBV6-5|-|TRBJ1-3
TGTGCCAGCAGCAGGGCTGGAAACACCATATATTTT
CASSRAGNTIYF
>few|TRBV7-8|TRBD2|TRBJ2-3
TGTGCCAGCAGCTCTTATCCCCCGGCTAGCGGGGGGGCAGATACGCAGTATTTT
CASSSYPPASGGADTQYF
>-|TRBV5-6|TRBD2|TRBJ2-5
TGTGCCAGCAGCGGGGGGGTTCTCCAAGAGACCCAGTACTTC
CASSGGVLQETQYF
>-|TRBV6-5|TRBD2|TRBJ2-3
TGTGCCGTAATCAGAGCTAGCGGGGGGACAGATACGCAGTATTTT
CAVIRASGGTDTQYF
>-|TRBV6-1|-|TRBJ1-2
TGTGCCAGCAGTGAAAACCAACAAGGCTACACCTTC
CASSENQQGYTF
>-|TRBV7-9|-|TRBJ1-2
TGTGCCAGCAGCATACTGACAGCCAACTATGGCTACACCTTC
CASSILTANYGYTF
>-|TRBV7-2|-|TRBJ2-7
TGTGCCAGCAGCCGTAGGAACAGGCCCTACGAGCAGTACTTC
CASSRRNRPYEQYF
>-|TRBV30|-|TRBJ1-4
TGTGCCTGGAGTTACCAGGAAAAACTGTTTTTT
CAWSYQEKLFF
>-|TRBV6-5|-|TRBJ1-1
TGTGCCAGCAGCGGTGGCGGGTGGGGAGGTGAAGCTTTCTTT
CASSGGGWGGEAFF
>-|TRBV7-7|-|TRBJ1-6
TGTGCTAGCAGCTTAGGGTGGTTGGAGGCTAATTCACCCCTCCACTTT
CASSLGWLEANSPLHF
>-|TRBV4-1|-|TRBJ2-1
TGCGCCAGCAGCCAAGATTCAAGGGGTGAGCAGTTCTTC
CASSQDSRGEQFF
>once|TRBV5-1|-|TRBJ1-1
TGCGCCAGCAGCTTGGAAGGGAGCACTGAAGCTTTCTTT
CASSLEGSTEAFF
>-|TRBV6-5|TRBD2|TRBJ2-1
TGTGCCAGCGTCTCCCGTAGCGGGGGGAGCAATGAGCAGTTCTTC
CASVSRSGGSNEQFF
>once|TRBV11-3|TRBD2|TRBJ2-5
TGTGCCAGCAGGGGACTAGCGGGGGGCCAAGAGACCCAGTACTTC
CASRGLAGGQETQYF
>-|TRBV28|-|TRBJ1-5
TGTGCCAGCAGCTCAAATCCGGGGATGGAGTATAGCAATCAGCCCCAGCATTTT
CASSSNPGMEYSNQPQHF
>-|TRBV2|-|TRBJ1-2
TGTGCCAGCCAACGGGGAAGTGACTATGGCTACACCTTC
CASQRGSDYGYTF
>-|TRBV6-5|TRBD1|TRBJ1-5
TGTGCCAGCAGTAGAGGACAGGGCGCGAATCAGCCCCAGCATTTT
CASSRGQGANQPQHF
>-|TRBV19|-|TRBJ2-2
TGTGCCAGTATAACCAGGGTCAACACCGGGGAGCTGTTTTTT
CASITRVNTGELFF
>-|TRBV5-4|-|TRBJ1-1
TGTGCCAGCAGCTTCCCCAGGGATGGGACTGAAGCTTTCTTT
CASSFPRDGTEAFF
>once|TRBV19|-|TRBJ2-5
TGTGCCAGTAGCAATCAGGCGGGGCACTACCAAGAGACCCAGTACTTC
CASSNQAGHYQETQYF
>many|TRBV5-1|-|TRBJ1-2
TGCGCCAGCAGCGGGGAAGGGGAGGTCTATGGCTACACCTTC
CASSGEGEVYGYTF
>-|TRBV5-4|TRBD1|TRBJ2-7
TGTGCCAGCGGGGCTTTTGGGACAGCCTACGAGCAGTACTTC
CASGAFGTAYEQYF